Below, 30 T cell receptor beta chains from the same sample are listed, as sequenced in a study of Graves' ophthalmopathy and Graves' hyperthyroidism. From RNA, the CDR3 regions of TCR beta chains were amplified and sequenced. The library came from an HTBI-primed first-round RT-PCR and a second-round multiplex PCR. TCRdb re-derived calls from the multiplex PCR reads in MiXCR, one entry per CDR3 protein. The sample has around 1.1 million distinct CDR3 sequences; roughly two fifths are singletons. Sequencing was carried out using peripheral blood or thyroid tissue (not recorded which). These receptors were taken from an adult man with Graves' hyperthyroidism.

The chain is built from TRBV19 and TRBJ1-3; no definite D call. V was pared by 6 bases and J by 3 bases, with 12 bases between. This CDR3 has 14 residues. CDR1 and CDR2 (germline): LNHDA, SQIVND (reference sequence). CDR3 DNA sequence: TGTGCCAGTAGGAGGGTCAATGATGGAAACACCATATATTTT. Amino acids: CASRRVNDGNTIYF. The whole variable domain, remainder taken from reference TRBV19 and TRBJ1-3, is DGGITQSPKYLFRKEGQNVTLSCEQNLNHDAMYWYRQDPGQGLRLIYYSQIVNDFQKGDIAEGYSVSREKKESFPLTVTSAQKNPTAFYLCASRRVNDGNTIYFGEGSWLTVV.

V and J are TRBV12-3 or TRBV12-4 and TRBJ2-2; unclear D gene. The CDR3 sequence is 15 residues long. Deletions cut 5 bases from V and 4 bases from J, with 14 bases between. The CDR3 DNA sequence: TGTGCCAGCAGTCGCGACTGGTTGGCCACCGGGGAGCTGTTTTTT. Amino acid sequence: CASSRDWLATGELFF.

The chain links TRBV10-3 to TRBJ1-5, with D perhaps TRBD1 (6 bases). The V end was cut by 4 bases, the J end by 0 bases, with 13 bases between. Looked up from germline, CDR1 is ENHRY and CDR2 is SYGVKD. CDR3 length: 16 amino acids. The CDR3 DNA reads TGTGCCATCAGTGGGGGGACATTGTATAGCAATCAGCCCCAGCATTTT. It translates to CAISGGTLYSNQPQHF.

This clonotype showed up just a few times. The CDR3 is CASSVTHSDYGYTF. The DNA of the CDR3 is TGTGCCAGCAGCGTAACACATTCCGACTATGGCTACACCTTC. The J gene is TRBJ1-2, the V gene TRBV7-2; D gene ambiguous. V lost 5 bases and J lost 3, with 13 bases in between. CDR1 and CDR2 from the germline V gene are SGHTA and FQGNSA. The CDR3 has 14 amino acids.

The chain links TRBV28 to TRBJ1-1; the D is unclear. The CDR3 contains 17 residues. CDR1 is MDHEN and CDR2 is SYDVKM in the germline V gene. V was clipped by 4 bases and J by 0 bases, with 18 bases between them. CDR3 DNA sequence: TGTGCCAGCAGTTCCTACCCAGCCCCGGGGATGAACACTGAAGCTTTCTTT. Residues: CASSSYPAPGMNTEAFF.

This clonotype was observed a handful of times. This chain's CDR3 is CASSPKDGAANTGELFF. DNA for the CDR3: TGTGCCAGCAGCCCTAAAGATGGGGCCGCGAACACCGGGGAGCTGTTTTTT. The chain employs TRBV9 and TRBJ2-2, with a possible D match to TRBD1 (5 bases). V was cut by 4 bases and J by 0 bases, with 16 bases left in between. The CDR3 runs to 17 residues. Looked up from germline, CDR1 is SGDLS and CDR2 is YYNGEE.

This chain links TRBV7-9 with TRBJ1-6; TRBD1 aligns across 9 bases. CDR3 length: 15 residues. Trimming removed 5 bases from V and 9 bases from J; junction bases left unmatched: 8. CDR1 is SEHNR, CDR2 FQNEAQ, per germline (reference sequence). The CDR3 protein is CASSRDRAQGSPLHF. DNA of the CDR3: TGTGCCAGCAGCCGGGACAGGGCCCAAGGTTCACCCCTCCACTTT.

The chain carries TRBV7-3 and TRBJ1-1; the D is unclear. This CDR3 spans 15 amino acids. The ends were cut back, 5 bases at V and 0 bases at J, with 13 bases in the middle. CDR1 is SGHTA, CDR2 FQGTGA, per germline. The CDR3 loop is CASSQPRPMNTEAFF. The CDR3 DNA sequence: TGTGCCAGCAGCCAACCCCGACCCATGAACACTGAAGCTTTCTTT.

Concerning this clonotype itself: A much larger clone lies a single base off, so this may be a read error. The chain has TRBV27 and TRBJ2-2; tentatively, D is TRBD1 (5 bases). In germline, CDR1 is MNHEY, CDR2 SMNVEV (reference sequence). V was trimmed by 8 bases and J by 5 bases, leaving 6 bases between them. CDR3 size: 11 residues. In DNA form, the CDR3 reads TGTGCCAGCGGGGCGACCGGGGAGCTGTTTTTT. Its translation is CASGATGELFF.

The genes are TRBV7-9 and TRBJ2-3; either TRBD1 or TRBD2 may supply D (5 bases each). Germline CDR1 SEHNR, CDR2 FQNEAQ (reference sequence). The length of the CDR3 is 14 residues. Deletions cut 6 bases from V and 1 base from J, with 11 bases between. CDR3 DNA sequence: TGTGCCAGCAGAGCTAGGGACCGCACAGATACGCAGTATTTT. It translates to CASRARDRTDTQYF.

Comment on this clonotype: The junction does not match germline at one end; this may be a read error. The chain links TRBV10-2 to TRBJ2-7, with D perhaps matching TRBD2 (6 bases). This CDR3 comprises 15 residues. Per germline, CDR1 WSHSY and CDR2 SAAADI. The CDR3: CASSVAGRSSYEQYF. Here the CDR3 DNA reads TGTGCCAGCAGCGTAGCAGGGAGGAGCTCCTACGAGCAGTACTTC.

Only a few counts were recorded for this clonotype. The conserved phenylalanine or tryptophan is not found at the CDR3 terminus, so this likely reflects a read error. The DNA is left out, because the CDR3 cannot be placed on it with certainty; the CDR3 is given as TCRdb lists it. V and J are TRBV15 and TRBJ2-2; whether TRBD1, the table's D call, matches the DNA was not checked. Germline CDR1 reads LNHNV; CDR2 reads YYDKDF (reference sequence). The CDR3 contains 9 residues when both ends are counted. The chain's CDR3 is CATSSYRGT.

Of note for this clonotype: This clone may be a read error of a much larger clone one base away. Because the CDR3 is missing its conserved closing phenylalanine or tryptophan, this is likely a read error. This sequence joins TRBV14 and TRBJ1-3, with D unclear. The ends were cut back, 3 bases at V and 0 bases at J, with 6 bases in the middle. The CDR3 is made up of 14 amino acids. The germline gives CDR1 SGHDN, CDR2 FVKESK. CDR3 DNA sequence: TGTGCCAGCAGCCAGACATTCTCTGGAAACACCATATATCTT. It encodes CASSQTFSGNTIYL.

V gene TRBV20-1 combines with J gene TRBJ1-2; weak D call: TRBD1 (5 bases). CDR1 DFQATT and CDR2 SNEGSKA come from the germline V gene (reference sequence). Trimming removed 3 bases at V and 8 bases at J, with 16 bases between. The CDR3 extends over 13 amino acids. This chain's CDR3 is CSASFRASDGYTF. CDR3 nucleotides: TGCAGTGCTAGTTTCAGGGCTTCGGACGGCTACACCTTC.

This clonotype was seen only once. The V call is TRBV5-1, the J call TRBJ1-1; D remains unclear. Deletions cut 2 bases from V and 3 bases from J, with 14 bases between. In germline, CDR1 is SGHRS, CDR2 YFSETQ. The CDR3 totals 15 residues. The CDR3 sequence is CASSLRGFTDTEAFF. As DNA, the CDR3 is TGCGCCAGCAGCTTAAGAGGGTTTACGGACACTGAAGCTTTCTTT.

This clonotype showed up many times. V and J are TRBV29-1 and TRBJ1-1, with TRBD1 as a possible D gene (6 bases). CDR1 and CDR2 from the germline V gene are SQVTM and ANQGSEA. This CDR3 is built from 11 residues. V was shortened by 6 bases and J by 11 bases, with 16 bases between the two germline ends. The CDR3 DNA is TGCAGCGTGGATAGGCTGGGGGCCGCTTTCTTT. It specifies CSVDRLGAAFF.

This clonotype was counted at least ten times. The genes are TRBV7-2 and TRBJ2-7, with D maybe TRBD2 (5 bases). V was shortened by 3 bases and J by 6 bases, with 9 bases between the two germline ends. The CDR3 spans 12 residues. Germline V gene sequence: CDR1 SGHTA, CDR2 FQGNSA. CDR3: CASSFGIPEQYF. CDR3 sequence (DNA): TGTGCCAGCAGCTTCGGGATACCCGAGCAGTACTTC. Looking up the rest from reference TRBV7-2 and TRBJ2-7 gives the full variable domain: GAGVSQSPSNKVTEKGKDVELRCDPISGHTALYWYRQSLGQGLEFLIYFQGNSAPDKSGLPSDRFSAERTGGSVSTLTIQRTQQEDSAVYLCASSFGIPEQYFGPGTRLTVT.

A remark on this clonotype: One junction end disagrees with the germline gene, perhaps due to a read error. The V call is TRBV11-2, the J call TRBJ1-6; D is uncertain. The CDR3 has 17 residues. Germline V CDR1 and CDR2: SGHAT, FQNNGV. CDR3 sequence: CASSQVSRRFRNSPLHF. Written as DNA, the CDR3 is TGCGCCAGCAGCCAAGTGTCCCGAAGGTTTAGGAATTCACCCCTCCACTTT.

As concerns this clonotype: A read error may be the cause here, since a much bigger clone is one base away. V usage is TRBV5-1 and J usage is TRBJ1-1; tentatively, D is TRBD1 (6 bases). Germline loops: CDR1 SGHRS, CDR2 YFSETQ. CDR3 length equals 13 residues. The CDR3 DNA is TGCGCCGGCAGCAGCCAACAGGGAACTGAAGCTTTCTTT. It is translated as CAGSSQQGTEAFF.

A single count supports this clonotype. A much more abundant neighbour one base away suggests this may be a read error. The chain joins TRBV20-1 to TRBJ1-2, with 9 bases aligning to TRBD1. The CDR3 totals 15 residues. Looked up from germline, CDR1 is DFQATT and CDR2 is SNEGSKA (reference sequence). V was pared by 3 bases and J by 8 bases, with 13 bases of the junction left unmatched. CDR3 in amino acids: CSARWDRASSIGYTF. For the CDR3, the DNA is TGCAGTGCTAGGTGGGACAGGGCAAGCTCTATCGGCTACACCTTC.

This clonotype was seen many times. The chain links TRBV5-5 to TRBJ1-2; D perhaps matches TRBD1 (5 bases). Trimming took 3 bases from V and 7 from J, leaving 16 bases between them. The CDR3 spans 14 residues. Germline assignment: CDR1 SGHKS and CDR2 YYEKEE (reference sequence). The CDR3: CASSSDTWERGYTF. Here the CDR3 DNA reads TGTGCCAGCAGCTCGGACACGTGGGAGCGTGGCTACACCTTC. Filled out from reference TRBV5-5 and TRBJ1-2, the complete variable domain reads DAGVTQSPTHLIKTRGQQVTLRCSPISGHKSVSWYQQVLGQGPQFIFQYYEKEERGRGNFPDRFSARQFPNYSSELNVNALLLGDSALYLCASSSDTWERGYTFGSGTRLTVV.

The CDR3 nucleotides read TGTGCCAGCAGCTTAGTGGTGGGACCGAGAAACTATGGCTACACCTTC. Amino acid sequence: CASSLVVGPRNYGYTF. This chain connects TRBV7-8 to TRBJ1-2, with D possibly being TRBD1 (5 bases). Trimming removed 1 base from V and 2 bases from J, with 14 bases in between. CDR3 size: 16 residues. Germline V gives CDR1 SGHVS, CDR2 FQNEAQ.

This clonotype has a count of ten or more. The chain couples TRBV7-6 to TRBJ2-5; D possibly corresponds to TRBD1 (6 bases). This CDR3 is built from 15 residues. Germline lookup yields CDR1 SGHVS and CDR2 FNYEAQ. V was clipped by 3 bases and J by 4 bases, with 15 bases between them. The CDR3 region is CASSLSIQGSETQYF. In DNA form, the CDR3 reads TGTGCCAGCAGCTTGTCTATCCAGGGGTCAGAGACCCAGTACTTC.

This clonotype appeared a few times. CDR3 in DNA: TGTGCCAACACCTCAGGGGGCTCCTACGAGCAGTACTTC. It is translated as CANTSGGSYEQYF. The chain employs TRBV7-3 and TRBJ2-7; TRBD1 agrees at 7 bases. CDR1 and CDR2 from the germline V gene are SGHTA and FQGTGA. CDR3 length: 13 amino acids. Trimming cost V 10 bases and J 0 bases; bases outside gene matches: 6.

Details on this clonotype: The junction departs from germline at one end; a sequencing error may be responsible. The chain uses TRBV10-3 and TRBJ1-2, with 9 bases that match TRBD1. The germline V gene has CDR1 ENHRY and CDR2 SYGVKD. The CDR3 loop spans 15 amino acids. The CDR3 sequence: CASSYRDRENYGYTF. The CDR3 DNA follows: TGTGCCAGCAGTTACCGGGACAGGGAGAACTATGGCTACACCTTC.

This clonotype has a handful of counts. V gene TRBV6-5 combines with J gene TRBJ2-7; TRBD1 matches 7 bases. CDR3 size: 13 residues. Germline CDR1 and CDR2: MNHEY and SVGAGI. With 11 bases clipped from V and 2 bases from J, the junction kept 9 bases outside the gene matches. The CDR3 nucleotides are TGTGCCGGGCGGGCAGGGGGAACCTACGAGCAGTACTTC. It translates to CAGRAGGTYEQYF.

This clonotype showed up many times. CDR3 nucleotides: TGTGCCAGTCAAGCTTATGGGACAGGATCTAATGAAAAACTGTTTTTT. Amino acid sequence: CASQAYGTGSNEKLFF. The chain carries TRBV7-2 and TRBJ1-4, with 8 positions matching TRBD1. The germline V gene encodes CDR1 SGHTA and CDR2 FQGNSA. The junction had 12 bases not matched to a gene; V was cut back by 9 bases and J by 3 bases. CDR3 size: 16 residues.

This clonotype was recorded at least ten times. The chain carries TRBV4-2 and TRBJ2-5; weak D call: TRBD1 (5 bases). The CDR3 is 14 residues long. The germline V gene has CDR1 LGHNA and CDR2 YNFKEQ. The ends were cut back, 0 bases at V and 4 bases at J, with 9 bases in the middle. In DNA, the CDR3 is TGTGCCAGCAGCCAAGATCTGGGGCCAGAGACCCAGTACTTC. This codes for CASSQDLGPETQYF.

This clonotype has more than one count but fewer than ten. The genes are TRBV11-2 and TRBJ1-1; 10 positions match TRBD1. V trimming: 0 bases; J trimming: 2 bases; junction bases outside the gene matches: 6. Germline values: CDR1 SGHAT, CDR2 FQNNGV. The CDR3 spans 17 residues. In DNA form, the CDR3 reads TGTGCCAGCAGCTTAGATCGGACAGGGGGGAGAAACACTGAAGCTTTCTTT. Translated, it gives CASSLDRTGGRNTEAFF.

This clonotype was found many times. The chain uses TRBV20-1 and TRBJ1-1, with D hard to call. Trimming cost V 5 bases and J 1 base, with 8 bases left between them. The germline V gene encodes CDR1 DFQATT and CDR2 SNEGSKA (reference sequence). The CDR3 sequence is 12 residues long. The CDR3 here is CSALNRNTEAFF. The CDR3 DNA reads TGCAGTGCTTTGAACAGGAACACTGAAGCTTTCTTT.